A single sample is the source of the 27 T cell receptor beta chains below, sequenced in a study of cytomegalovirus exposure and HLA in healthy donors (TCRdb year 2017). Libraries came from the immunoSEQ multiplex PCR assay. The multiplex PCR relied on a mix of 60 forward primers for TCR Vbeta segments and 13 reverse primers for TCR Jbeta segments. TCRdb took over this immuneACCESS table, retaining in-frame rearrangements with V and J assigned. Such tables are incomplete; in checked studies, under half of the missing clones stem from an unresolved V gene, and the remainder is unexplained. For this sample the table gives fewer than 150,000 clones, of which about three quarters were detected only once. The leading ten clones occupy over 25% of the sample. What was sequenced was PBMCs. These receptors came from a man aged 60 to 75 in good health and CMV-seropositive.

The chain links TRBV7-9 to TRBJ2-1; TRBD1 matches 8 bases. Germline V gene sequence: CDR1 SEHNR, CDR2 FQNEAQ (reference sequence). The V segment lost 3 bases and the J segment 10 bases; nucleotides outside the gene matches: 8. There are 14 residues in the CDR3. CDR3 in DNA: TGTGCCAGCAGCTTCCCGACAGGGGATTGGGAGCAGTTCTTC. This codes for CASSFPTGDWEQFF.

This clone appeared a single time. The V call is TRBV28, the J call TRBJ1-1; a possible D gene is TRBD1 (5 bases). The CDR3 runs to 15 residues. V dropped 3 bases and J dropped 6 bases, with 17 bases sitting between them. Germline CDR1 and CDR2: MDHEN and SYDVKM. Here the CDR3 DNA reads TGTGCCAGCAGTTTGACAGCCCCGCTAGACGCTGAAGCTTTCTTT. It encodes CASSLTAPLDAEAFF. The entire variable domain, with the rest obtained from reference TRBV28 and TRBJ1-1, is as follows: DVKVTQSSRYLVKRTGEKVFLECVQDMDHENMFWYRQDPGLGLRLIYFSYDVKMKEKGDIPEGYSVSREKKERFSLILESASTNQTSMYLCASSLTAPLDAEAFFGQGTRLTVV.

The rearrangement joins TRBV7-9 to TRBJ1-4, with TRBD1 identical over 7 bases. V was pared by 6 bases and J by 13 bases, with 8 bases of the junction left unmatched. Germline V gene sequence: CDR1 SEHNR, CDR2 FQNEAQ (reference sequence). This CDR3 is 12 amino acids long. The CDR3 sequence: CASRLPTGPLFF. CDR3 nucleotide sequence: TGTGCCAGCAGGCTTCCGACAGGGCCACTGTTTTTT.

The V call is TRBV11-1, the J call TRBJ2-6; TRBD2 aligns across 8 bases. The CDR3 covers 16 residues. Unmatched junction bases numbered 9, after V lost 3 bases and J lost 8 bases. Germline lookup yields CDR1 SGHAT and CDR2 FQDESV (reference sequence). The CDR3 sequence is CASSFRAGTRSNVLTF. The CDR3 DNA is TGTGCCAGCAGCTTCCGGGCAGGGACTAGGTCCAACGTCCTGACTTTC. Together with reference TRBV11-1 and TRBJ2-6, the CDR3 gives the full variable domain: EAEVAQSPRYKITEKSQAVAFWCDPISGHATLYWYRQILGQGPELLVQFQDESVVDDSQLPKDRFSAERLKGVDSTLKIQPAELGDSAMYLCASSFRAGTRSNVLTFGAGSRLTVL.

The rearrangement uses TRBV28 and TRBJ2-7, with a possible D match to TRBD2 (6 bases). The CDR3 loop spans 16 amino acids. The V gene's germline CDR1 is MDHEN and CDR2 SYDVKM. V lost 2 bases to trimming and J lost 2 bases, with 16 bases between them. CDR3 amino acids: CASSLGTLAHPYEQYF. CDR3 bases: TGTGCCAGCAGTTTAGGGACTCTAGCGCACCCCTACGAGCAGTACTTC.

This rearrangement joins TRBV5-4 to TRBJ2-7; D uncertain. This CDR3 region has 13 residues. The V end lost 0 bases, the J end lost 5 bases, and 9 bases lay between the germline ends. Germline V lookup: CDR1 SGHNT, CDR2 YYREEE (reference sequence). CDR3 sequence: CASSLAQVNEQYF. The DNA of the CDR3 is TGTGCCAGCAGCTTGGCCCAGGTCAACGAGCAGTACTTC.

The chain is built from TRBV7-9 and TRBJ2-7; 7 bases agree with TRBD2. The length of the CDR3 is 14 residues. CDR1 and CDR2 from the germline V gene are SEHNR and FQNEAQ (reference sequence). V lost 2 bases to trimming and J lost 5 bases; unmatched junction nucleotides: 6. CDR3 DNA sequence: TGTGCCAGCAGCTTAAAGCTAGCGGCAGACGAGCAGTACTTC. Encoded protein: CASSLKLAADEQYF.

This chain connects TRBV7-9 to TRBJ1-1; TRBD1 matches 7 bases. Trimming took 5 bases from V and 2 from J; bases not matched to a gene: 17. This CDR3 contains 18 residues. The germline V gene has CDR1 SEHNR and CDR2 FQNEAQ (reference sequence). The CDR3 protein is CASSRRIGRGRINTEAFF. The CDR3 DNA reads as TGTGCCAGCAGCCGGCGCATAGGCAGGGGGAGGATAAACACTGAAGCTTTCTTT.

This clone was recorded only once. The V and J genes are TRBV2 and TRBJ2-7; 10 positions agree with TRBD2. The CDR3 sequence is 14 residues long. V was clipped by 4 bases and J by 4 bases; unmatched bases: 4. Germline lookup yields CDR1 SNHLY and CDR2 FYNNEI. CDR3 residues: CASSVAGGSYEQYF. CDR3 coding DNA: TGTGCCAGCAGTGTAGCGGGAGGTTCTTACGAGCAGTACTTC.

The CDR3 here is CASSVELAGGYNEQFF. CDR3 sequence (DNA): TGTGCCAGCAGCGTAGAGCTAGCGGGGGGGTACAATGAGCAGTTCTTC. The chain employs TRBV9 and TRBJ2-1, with TRBD2 identical over 12 bases. The CDR3 has 16 residues. The junction had 2 bases not matched to a gene; V was cut back by 0 bases and J by 4 bases. Germline V gene lookup returns CDR1 SGDLS and CDR2 YYNGEE.

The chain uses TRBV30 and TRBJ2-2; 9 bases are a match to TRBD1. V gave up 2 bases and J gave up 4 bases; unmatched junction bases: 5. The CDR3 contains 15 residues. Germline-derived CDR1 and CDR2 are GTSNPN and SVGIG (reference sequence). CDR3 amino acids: CAWSSATGGTGELFF. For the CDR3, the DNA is TGTGCCTGGAGTTCAGCGACAGGGGGCACCGGGGAGCTGTTTTTT.

CDR3 amino acids: CASSLVTANEKLFF. CDR3 sequence (DNA): TGCGCCAGCAGCTTGGTAACAGCTAATGAAAAACTGTTTTTT. This sequence joins TRBV5-1 and TRBJ1-4; D unresolved. Germline V gene lookup returns CDR1 SGHRS and CDR2 YFSETQ. The CDR3 runs 14 residues. The V end was cut by 0 bases, the J end by 3 bases, with 6 bases between. The whole variable domain, remainder taken from reference TRBV5-1 and TRBJ1-4, is KAGVTQTPRYLIKTRGQQVTLSCSPISGHRSVSWYQQTPGQGLQFLFEYFSETQRNKGNFPGRFSGRQFSNSRSEMNVSTLELGDSALYLCASSLVTANEKLFFGSGTQLSVL.

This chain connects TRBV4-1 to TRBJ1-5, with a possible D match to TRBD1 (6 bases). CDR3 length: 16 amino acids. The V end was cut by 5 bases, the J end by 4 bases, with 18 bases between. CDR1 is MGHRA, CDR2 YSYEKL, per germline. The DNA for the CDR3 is TGCGCCAGCAGCGAGAGTACAGGGTTTCGGAATCAGCCCCAGCATTTT. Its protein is CASSESTGFRNQPQHF.

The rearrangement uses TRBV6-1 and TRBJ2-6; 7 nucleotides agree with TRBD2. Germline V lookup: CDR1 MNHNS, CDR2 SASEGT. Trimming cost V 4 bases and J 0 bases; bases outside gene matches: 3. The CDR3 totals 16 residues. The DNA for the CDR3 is TGTGCCAGCAGTGTGGGAGGGATCTCTGGGGCCAACGTCCTGACTTTC. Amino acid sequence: CASSVGGISGANVLTF.

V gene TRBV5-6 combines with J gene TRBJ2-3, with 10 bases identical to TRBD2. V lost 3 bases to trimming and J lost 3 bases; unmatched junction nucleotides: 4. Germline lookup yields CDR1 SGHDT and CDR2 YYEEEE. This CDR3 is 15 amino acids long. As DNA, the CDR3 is TGTGCCAGCAGCTGGTTAGCGGGAGGAACAGATACGCAGTATTTT. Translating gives CASSWLAGGTDTQYF.

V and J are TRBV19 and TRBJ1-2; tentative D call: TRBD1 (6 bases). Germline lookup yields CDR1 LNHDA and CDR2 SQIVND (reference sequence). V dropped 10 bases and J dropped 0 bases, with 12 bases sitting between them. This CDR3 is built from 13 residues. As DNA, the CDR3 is TGTGCCACCATAGGGGGAGCTAACTATGGCTACACCTTC. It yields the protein CATIGGANYGYTF.

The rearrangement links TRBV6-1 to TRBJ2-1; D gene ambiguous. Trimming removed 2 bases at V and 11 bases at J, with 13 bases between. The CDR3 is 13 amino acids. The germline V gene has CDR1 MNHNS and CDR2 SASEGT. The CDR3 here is CASSERAWAQQFF. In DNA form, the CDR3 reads TGTGCCAGCAGTGAACGTGCGTGGGCACAGCAGTTCTTC.

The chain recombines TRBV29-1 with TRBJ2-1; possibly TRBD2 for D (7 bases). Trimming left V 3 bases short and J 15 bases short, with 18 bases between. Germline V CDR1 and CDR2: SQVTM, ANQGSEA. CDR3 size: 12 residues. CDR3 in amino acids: CSVEQGLGGGFF. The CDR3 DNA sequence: TGCAGCGTTGAGCAGGGATTAGGGGGGGGGTTCTTC.

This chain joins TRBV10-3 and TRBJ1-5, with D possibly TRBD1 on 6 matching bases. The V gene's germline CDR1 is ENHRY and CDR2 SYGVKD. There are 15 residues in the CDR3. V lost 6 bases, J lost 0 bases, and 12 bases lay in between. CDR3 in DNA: TGTGCCATCAGCAATCAGGGGAATAGCAATCAGCCCCAGCATTTT. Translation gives CAISNQGNSNQPQHF.

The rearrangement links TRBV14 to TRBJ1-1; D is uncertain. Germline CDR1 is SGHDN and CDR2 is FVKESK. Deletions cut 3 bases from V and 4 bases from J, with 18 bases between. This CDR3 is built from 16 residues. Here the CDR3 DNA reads TGTGCCAGCAGCCATCGCCGGGGAGGGTCGAGCACTGAAGCTTTCTTT. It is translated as CASSHRRGGSSTEAFF.

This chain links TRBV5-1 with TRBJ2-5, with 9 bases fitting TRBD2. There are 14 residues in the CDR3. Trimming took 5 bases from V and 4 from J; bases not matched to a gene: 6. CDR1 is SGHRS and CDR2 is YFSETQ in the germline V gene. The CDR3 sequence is CASRLAGVGETQYF. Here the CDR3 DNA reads TGCGCCAGCAGGTTAGCGGGAGTAGGAGAGACCCAGTACTTC.

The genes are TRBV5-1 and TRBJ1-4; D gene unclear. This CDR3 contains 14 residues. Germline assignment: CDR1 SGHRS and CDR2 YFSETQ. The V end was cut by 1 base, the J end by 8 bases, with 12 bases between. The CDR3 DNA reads TGCGCCAGCAGCTTGACCGGGTACGGAGAAAAACTGTTTTTT. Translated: CASSLTGYGEKLFF.

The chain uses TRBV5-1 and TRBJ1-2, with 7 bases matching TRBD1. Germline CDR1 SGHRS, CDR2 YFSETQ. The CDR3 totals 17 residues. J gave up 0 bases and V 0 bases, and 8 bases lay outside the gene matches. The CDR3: CASSLAGTASANYGYTF. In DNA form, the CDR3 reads TGCGCCAGCAGCTTGGCCGGGACAGCGTCTGCTAACTATGGCTACACCTTC.

The CDR3 here is CASASGRTYEQYF. CDR3 nucleotide sequence: TGTGCCAGCGCAAGCGGGAGAACTTACGAGCAGTACTTC. The chain combines TRBV2 with TRBJ2-7; 8 bases fit TRBD2. Trimming at V came to 8 bases and at J to 4 bases, leaving 7 bases not matched to a gene. This CDR3 spans 13 amino acids. The germline gives CDR1 SNHLY, CDR2 FYNNEI.

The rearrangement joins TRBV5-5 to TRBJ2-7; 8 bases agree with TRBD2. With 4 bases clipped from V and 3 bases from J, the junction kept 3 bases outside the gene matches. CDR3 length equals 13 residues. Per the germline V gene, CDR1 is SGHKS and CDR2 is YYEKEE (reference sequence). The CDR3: CASSRRGGYEQYF. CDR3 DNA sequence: TGTGCCAGCAGCCGTCGGGGGGGCTACGAGCAGTACTTC.

The CDR3 coding sequence is TGTGCCACCAGCAAGGCGGGGGGGGGCTCCTACAATGAGCAGTTCTTC. Translating it yields CATSKAGGGSYNEQFF. V usage is TRBV15 and J usage is TRBJ2-1, with TRBD2 matching over 9 bases. CDR1 is LNHNV and CDR2 is YYDKDF in the germline V gene (reference sequence). There are 16 residues in the CDR3. Losses at the gene ends were 4 bases for V and 0 bases for J; bases not matched to a gene: 4.

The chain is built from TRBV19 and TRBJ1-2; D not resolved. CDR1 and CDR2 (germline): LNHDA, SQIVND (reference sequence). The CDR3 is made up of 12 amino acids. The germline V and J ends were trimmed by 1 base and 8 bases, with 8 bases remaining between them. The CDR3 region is CASSIGVRGYTF. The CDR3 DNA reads TGTGCCAGTAGTATAGGTGTTCGGGGCTACACCTTC. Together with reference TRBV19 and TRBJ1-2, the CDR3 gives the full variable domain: DGGITQSPKYLFRKEGQNVTLSCEQNLNHDAMYWYRQDPGQGLRLIYYSQIVNDFQKGDIAEGYSVSREKKESFPLTVTSAQKNPTAFYLCASSIGVRGYTFGSGTRLTVV.